The next 4 T cell receptor beta chains were all read from a single sample in a study of shared clonotypes between healthy human individuals. Assay used: immunoSEQ multiplex PCR; TCRdb lists only in-frame clones, some missing. The sample contains approximately 2,000,000 clones, less than 95% of which appear only once. Sequenced material: naive CD4+ T cells from PBMCs. Subset here: CD45RA+ positively selected. The receptors were gathered from a man aged 18 to 30 in good health. Some clones in this sample may be carry-over from other donors' samples.

The chain links TRBV18 to TRBJ1-1; D might be TRBD1 (6 bases). Germline CDR1 is KGHSH and CDR2 is LQKENI. CDR3 length equals 16 residues. Trimming left V 4 bases short and J 2 bases short, with 17 bases between. The CDR3 spells CASSRGIGGVNTEAFF. The CDR3 region has the DNA TGTGCCAGCTCACGGGGGATAGGGGGTGTTAACACTGAAGCTTTCTTT.

The V call is TRBV7-8, the J call TRBJ1-1; D remains ambiguous. The germline gives CDR1 SGHVS, CDR2 FQNEAQ. V lost 0 bases to trimming and J lost 3 bases, with 14 bases between them. The CDR3 extends over 16 amino acids. The CDR3 sequence: CASSLAFWGVDTEAFF. As DNA, the CDR3 is TGTGCCAGCAGCTTAGCGTTCTGGGGAGTGGACACTGAAGCTTTCTTT.

The genes are TRBV7-9 and TRBJ1-1, with a tentative D call TRBD1 (6 bases). This CDR3 region has 12 residues. V shed 5 bases and J shed 4 bases, with 8 bases lying between them. Germline-derived CDR1 and CDR2 are SEHNR and FQNEAQ (reference sequence). CDR3 DNA: TGTGCCAGCAGCCCGGACAGCACTGAAGCTTTCTTT. This encodes CASSPDSTEAFF.

The V and J genes are TRBV6-1 and TRBJ2-7; 8 bases agree with TRBD2. CDR1 is MNHNS and CDR2 is SASEGT in the germline V gene. There are 16 residues in the CDR3. Losses at the gene ends were 4 bases for V and 3 bases for J; bases not matched to a gene: 11. CDR3 sequence (DNA): TGTGCCAGCAGTGTACACGGGGGGGAGGGTAGCTACGAGCAGTACTTC. It encodes CASSVHGGEGSYEQYF.